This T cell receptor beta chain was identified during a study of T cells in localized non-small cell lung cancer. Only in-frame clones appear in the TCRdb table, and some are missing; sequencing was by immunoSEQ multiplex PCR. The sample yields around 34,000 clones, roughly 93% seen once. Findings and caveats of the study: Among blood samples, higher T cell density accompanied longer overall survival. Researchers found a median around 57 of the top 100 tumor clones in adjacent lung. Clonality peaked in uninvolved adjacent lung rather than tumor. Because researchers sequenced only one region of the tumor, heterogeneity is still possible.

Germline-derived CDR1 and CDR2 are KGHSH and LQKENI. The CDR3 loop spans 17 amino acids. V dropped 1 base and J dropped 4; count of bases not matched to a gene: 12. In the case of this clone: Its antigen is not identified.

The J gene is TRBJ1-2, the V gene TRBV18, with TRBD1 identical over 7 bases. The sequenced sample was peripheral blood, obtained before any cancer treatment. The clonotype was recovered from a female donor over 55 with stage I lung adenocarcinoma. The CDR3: CASSPRSATGDSYGYTF. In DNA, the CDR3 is TGTGCCAGCTCACCACGATCGGCTACCGGGGACAGCTATGGCTACACCTTC. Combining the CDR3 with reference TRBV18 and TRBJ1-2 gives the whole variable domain NAGVMQNPRHLVRRRGQEARLRCSPMKGHSHVYWYRQLPEEGLKFMVYLQKENIIDESGMPKERFSAEFPKEGPSILRIQQVVRGDSAAYFCASSPRSATGDSYGYTFGSGTRLTVV.